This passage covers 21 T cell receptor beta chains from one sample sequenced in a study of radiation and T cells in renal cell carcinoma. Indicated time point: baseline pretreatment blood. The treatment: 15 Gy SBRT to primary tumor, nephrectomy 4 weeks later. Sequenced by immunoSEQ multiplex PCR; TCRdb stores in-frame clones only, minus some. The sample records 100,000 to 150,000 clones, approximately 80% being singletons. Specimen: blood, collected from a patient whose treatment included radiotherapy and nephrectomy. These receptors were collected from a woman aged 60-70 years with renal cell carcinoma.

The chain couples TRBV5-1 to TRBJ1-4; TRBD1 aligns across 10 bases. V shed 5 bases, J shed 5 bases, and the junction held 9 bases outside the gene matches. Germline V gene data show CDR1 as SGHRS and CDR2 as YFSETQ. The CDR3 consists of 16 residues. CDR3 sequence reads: CASSRGQGVGNEKLFF. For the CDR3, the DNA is TGCGCCAGCAGTCGAGGACAGGGGGTCGGGAATGAAAAACTGTTTTTT.

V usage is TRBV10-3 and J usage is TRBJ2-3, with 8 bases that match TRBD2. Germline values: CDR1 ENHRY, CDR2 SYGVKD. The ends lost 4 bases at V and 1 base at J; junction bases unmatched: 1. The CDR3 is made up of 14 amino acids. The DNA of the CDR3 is TGTGCCATCAGTGCGGGGGGGCGCACAGATACGCAGTATTTT. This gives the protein CAISAGGRTDTQYF.

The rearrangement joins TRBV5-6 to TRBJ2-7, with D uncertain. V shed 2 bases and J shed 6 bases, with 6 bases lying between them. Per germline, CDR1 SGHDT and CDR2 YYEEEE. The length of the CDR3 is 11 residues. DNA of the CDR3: TGTGCCAGCAGCTTAGGGCTCGAGCAGTACTTC. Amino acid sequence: CASSLGLEQYF.

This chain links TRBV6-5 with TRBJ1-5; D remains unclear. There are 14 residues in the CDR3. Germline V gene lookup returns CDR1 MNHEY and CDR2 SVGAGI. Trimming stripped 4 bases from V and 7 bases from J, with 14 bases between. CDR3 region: CASSSRGARQPQHF. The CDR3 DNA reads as TGTGCCAGCAGTTCCCGGGGAGCTAGACAGCCCCAGCATTTT.

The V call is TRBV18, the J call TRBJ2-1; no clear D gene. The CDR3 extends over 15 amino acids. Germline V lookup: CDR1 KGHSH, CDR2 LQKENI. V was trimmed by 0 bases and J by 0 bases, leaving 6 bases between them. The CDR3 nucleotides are TGTGCCAGCTCACCACCGGCCGACTCCTACAATGAGCAGTTCTTC. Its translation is CASSPPADSYNEQFF. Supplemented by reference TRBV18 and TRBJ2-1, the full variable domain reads NAGVMQNPRHLVRRRGQEARLRCSPMKGHSHVYWYRQLPEEGLKFMVYLQKENIIDESGMPKERFSAEFPKEGPSILRIQQVVRGDSAAYFCASSPPADSYNEQFFGPGTRLTVL.

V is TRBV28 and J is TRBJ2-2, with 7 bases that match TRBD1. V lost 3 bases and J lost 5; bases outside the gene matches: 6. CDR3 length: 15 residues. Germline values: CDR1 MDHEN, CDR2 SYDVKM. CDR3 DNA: TGTGCCAGCAGTTTTACAGGGGTTGGTACCGGGGAGCTGTTTTTT. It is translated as CASSFTGVGTGELFF. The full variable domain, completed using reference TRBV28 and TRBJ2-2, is DVKVTQSSRYLVKRTGEKVFLECVQDMDHENMFWYRQDPGLGLRLIYFSYDVKMKEKGDIPEGYSVSREKKERFSLILESASTNQTSMYLCASSFTGVGTGELFFGEGSRLTVL.

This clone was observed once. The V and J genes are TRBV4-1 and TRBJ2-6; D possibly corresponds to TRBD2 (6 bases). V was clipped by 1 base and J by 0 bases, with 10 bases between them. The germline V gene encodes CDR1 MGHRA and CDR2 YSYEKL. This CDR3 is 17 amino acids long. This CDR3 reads CASSQVGGSSGANVLTF. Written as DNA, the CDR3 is TGCGCCAGCAGCCAAGTTGGGGGGAGCTCTGGGGCCAACGTCCTGACTTTC.

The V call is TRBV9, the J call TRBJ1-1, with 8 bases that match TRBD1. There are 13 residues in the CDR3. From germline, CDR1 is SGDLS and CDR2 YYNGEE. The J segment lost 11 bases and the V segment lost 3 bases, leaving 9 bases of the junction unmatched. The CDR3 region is CASSAGQAAGAFF. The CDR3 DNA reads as TGTGCCAGCAGCGCGGGACAGGCGGCTGGGGCTTTCTTT.

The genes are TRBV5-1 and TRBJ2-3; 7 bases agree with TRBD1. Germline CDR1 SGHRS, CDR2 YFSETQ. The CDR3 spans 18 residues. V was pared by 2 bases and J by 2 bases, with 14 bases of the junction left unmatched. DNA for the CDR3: TGCGCCAGCAGCTTAGGGGCGGTAGCAGGGGGTTTCACAGATACGCAGTATTTT. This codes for CASSLGAVAGGFTDTQYF.

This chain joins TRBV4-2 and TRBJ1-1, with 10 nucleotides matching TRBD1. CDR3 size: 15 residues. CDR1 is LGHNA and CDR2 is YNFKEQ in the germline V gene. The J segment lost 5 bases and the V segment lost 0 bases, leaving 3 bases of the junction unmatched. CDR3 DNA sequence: TGTGCCAGCAGCCAAGATTGGGACAGGGGAACTGAAGCTTTCTTT. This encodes CASSQDWDRGTEAFF.

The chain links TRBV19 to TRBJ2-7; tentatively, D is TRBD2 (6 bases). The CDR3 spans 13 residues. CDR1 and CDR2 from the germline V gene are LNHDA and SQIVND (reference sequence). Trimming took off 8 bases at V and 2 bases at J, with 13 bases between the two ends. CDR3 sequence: CASRDWQTYEQYF. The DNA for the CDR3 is TGTGCCAGTCGGGACTGGCAAACCTACGAGCAGTACTTC.

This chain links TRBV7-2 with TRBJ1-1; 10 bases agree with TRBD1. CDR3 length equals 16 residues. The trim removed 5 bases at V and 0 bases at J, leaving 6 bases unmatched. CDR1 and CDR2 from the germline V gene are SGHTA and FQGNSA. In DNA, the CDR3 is TGTGCCAGCAGCAAGGACAGGGGGAGGATGAACACTGAAGCTTTCTTT. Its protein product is CASSKDRGRMNTEAFF.

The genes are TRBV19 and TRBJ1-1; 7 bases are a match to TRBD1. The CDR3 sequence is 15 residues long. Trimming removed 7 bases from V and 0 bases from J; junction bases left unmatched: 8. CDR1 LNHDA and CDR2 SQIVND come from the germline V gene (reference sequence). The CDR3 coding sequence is TGTGCCAGTAAACCTACAGGGGCGATGAACACTGAAGCTTTCTTT. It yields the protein CASKPTGAMNTEAFF. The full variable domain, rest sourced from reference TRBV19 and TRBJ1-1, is DGGITQSPKYLFRKEGQNVTLSCEQNLNHDAMYWYRQDPGQGLRLIYYSQIVNDFQKGDIAEGYSVSREKKESFPLTVTSAQKNPTAFYLCASKPTGAMNTEAFFGQGTRLTVV.

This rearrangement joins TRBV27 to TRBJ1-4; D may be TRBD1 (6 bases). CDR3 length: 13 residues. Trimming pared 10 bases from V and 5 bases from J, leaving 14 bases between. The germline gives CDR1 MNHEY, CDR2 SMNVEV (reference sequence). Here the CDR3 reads CATRGQPNEKLFF. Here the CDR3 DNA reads TGTGCCACCAGAGGACAGCCAAATGAAAAACTGTTTTTT.

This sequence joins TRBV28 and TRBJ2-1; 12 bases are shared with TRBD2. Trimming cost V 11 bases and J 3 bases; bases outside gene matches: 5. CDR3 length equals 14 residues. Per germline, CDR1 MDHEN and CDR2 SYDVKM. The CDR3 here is CACLAGGGYNEQFF. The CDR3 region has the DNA TGTGCCTGCCTAGCGGGAGGGGGCTACAATGAGCAGTTCTTC.

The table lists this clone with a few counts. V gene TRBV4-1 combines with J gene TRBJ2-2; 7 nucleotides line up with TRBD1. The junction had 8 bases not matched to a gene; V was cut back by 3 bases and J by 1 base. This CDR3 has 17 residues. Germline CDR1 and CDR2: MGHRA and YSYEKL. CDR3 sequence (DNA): TGCGCCAGCAGCCAGGGCGCCCGGACAGGGAACACCGGGGAGCTGTTTTTT. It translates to CASSQGARTGNTGELFF.

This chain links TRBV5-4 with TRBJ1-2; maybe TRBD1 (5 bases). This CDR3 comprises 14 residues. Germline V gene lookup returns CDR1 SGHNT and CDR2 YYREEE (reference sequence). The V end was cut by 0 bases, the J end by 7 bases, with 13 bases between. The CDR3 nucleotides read TGTGCCAGCAGCTTGGTTAGCAGGGTCGGTGGCTACACCTTC. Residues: CASSLVSRVGGYTF.

The DNA of the CDR3 is TGCGCCAGCAGCCCGACCCATGGGGCGCTGGCCTACGAGCAGTACTTC. It translates to CASSPTHGALAYEQYF. The V and J genes are TRBV5-1 and TRBJ2-7; D is possibly TRBD1 (5 bases). Trimming removed 4 bases from V and 2 bases from J, with 19 bases in between. This CDR3 comprises 16 residues. Per the germline V gene, CDR1 is SGHRS and CDR2 is YFSETQ.

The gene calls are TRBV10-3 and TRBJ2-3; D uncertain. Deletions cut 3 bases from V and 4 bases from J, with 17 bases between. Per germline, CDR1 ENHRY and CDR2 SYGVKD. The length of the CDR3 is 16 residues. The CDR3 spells CAISDPGRKGADTQYF. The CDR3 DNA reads TGTGCCATCAGTGACCCGGGCCGGAAGGGTGCAGATACGCAGTATTTT.

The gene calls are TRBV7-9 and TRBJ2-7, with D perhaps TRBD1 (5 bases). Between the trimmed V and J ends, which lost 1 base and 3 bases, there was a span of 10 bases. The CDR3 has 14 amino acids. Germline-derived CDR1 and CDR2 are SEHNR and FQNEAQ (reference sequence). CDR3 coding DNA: TGTGCCAGCAGCTTAGAGGGGTTGAACTACGAGCAGTACTTC. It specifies CASSLEGLNYEQYF. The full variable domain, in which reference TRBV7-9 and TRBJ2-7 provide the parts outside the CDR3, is DTGVSQNPRHKITKRGQNVTFRCDPISEHNRLYWYRQTLGQGPEFLTYFQNEAQLEKSRLLSDRFSAERPKGSFSTLEIQRTEQGDSAMYLCASSLEGLNYEQYFGPGTRLTVT.

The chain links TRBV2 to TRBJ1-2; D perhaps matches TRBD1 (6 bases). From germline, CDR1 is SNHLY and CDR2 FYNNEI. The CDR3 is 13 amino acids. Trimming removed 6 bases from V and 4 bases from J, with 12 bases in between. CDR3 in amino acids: CASRSDRSYGYTF. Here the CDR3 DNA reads TGTGCCAGCAGGTCGGACAGATCCTATGGCTACACCTTC.